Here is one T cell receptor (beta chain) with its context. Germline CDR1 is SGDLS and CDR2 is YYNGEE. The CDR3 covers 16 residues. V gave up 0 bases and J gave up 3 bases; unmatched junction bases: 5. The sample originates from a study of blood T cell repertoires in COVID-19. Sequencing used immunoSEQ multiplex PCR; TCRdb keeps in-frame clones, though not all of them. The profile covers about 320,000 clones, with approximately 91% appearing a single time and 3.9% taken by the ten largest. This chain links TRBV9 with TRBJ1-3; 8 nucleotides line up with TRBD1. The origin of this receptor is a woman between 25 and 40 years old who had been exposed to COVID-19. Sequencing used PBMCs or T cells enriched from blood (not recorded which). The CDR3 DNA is TGTGCCAGCAGCGTAGCTACCAGGGGGCATGGAAACACCATATATTTT. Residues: CASSVATRGHGNTIYF.